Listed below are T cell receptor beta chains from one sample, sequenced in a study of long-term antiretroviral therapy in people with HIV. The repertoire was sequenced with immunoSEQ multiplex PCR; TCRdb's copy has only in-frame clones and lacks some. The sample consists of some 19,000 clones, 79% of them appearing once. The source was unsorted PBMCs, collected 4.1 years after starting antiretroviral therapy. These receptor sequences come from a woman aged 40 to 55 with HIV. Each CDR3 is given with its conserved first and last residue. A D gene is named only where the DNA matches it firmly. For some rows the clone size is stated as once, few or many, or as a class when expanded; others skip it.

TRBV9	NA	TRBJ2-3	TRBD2	CASSVDVAGSRDTQYF	TGTGCCAGCAGCGTAGACGTAGCGGGATCTCGTGATACGCAGTATTTT
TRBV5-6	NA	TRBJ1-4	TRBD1	CASSLWDRGTYNEKLFF	TGTGCCAGCAGCTTATGGGACAGGGGGACCTATAATGAAAAACTGTTTTTT
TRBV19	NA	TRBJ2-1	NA	CASSTQPSANEQFF	TGTGCCAGTAGTACCCAACCGTCGGCGAATGAGCAGTTCTTC
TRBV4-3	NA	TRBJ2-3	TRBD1	CASSQDPGRGLTDTQYF	TGCGCCAGCAGCCAAGATCCGGGCAGGGGGCTCACAGATACGCAGTATTTT
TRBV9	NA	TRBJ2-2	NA	CASSLRTPGELFF	TGTGCCAGCAGCCTCCGGACCCCCGGGGAGCTGTTTTTT
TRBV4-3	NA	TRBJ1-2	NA	CASSQDPDGRYGYTF	TGCGCCAGCAGCCAAGATCCGGACGGACGCTATGGCTACACCTTC
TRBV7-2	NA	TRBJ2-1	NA	CASSLGRLNEQFF	TGTGCCAGCAGCTTAGGAAGACTCAATGAGCAGTTCTTC
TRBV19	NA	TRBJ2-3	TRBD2	CASSIVGLAGGSSTDTQYF	TGTGCCAGTAGTATAGTAGGACTAGCGGGGGGATCTAGCACAGATACGCAGTATTTT
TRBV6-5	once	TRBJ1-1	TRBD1	CASSSWDSVEAFF	TGTGCCAGCAGTTCCTGGGACAGCGTTGAAGCTTTCTTT
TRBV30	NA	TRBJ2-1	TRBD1	CAWSARTGNEQFF	TGTGCCTGGAGTGCCAGGACAGGGAATGAGCAGTTCTTC
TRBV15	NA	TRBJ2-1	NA	CATSRGGYNEQFF	TGTGCCACCAGCAGAGGGGGCTACAATGAGCAGTTCTTC